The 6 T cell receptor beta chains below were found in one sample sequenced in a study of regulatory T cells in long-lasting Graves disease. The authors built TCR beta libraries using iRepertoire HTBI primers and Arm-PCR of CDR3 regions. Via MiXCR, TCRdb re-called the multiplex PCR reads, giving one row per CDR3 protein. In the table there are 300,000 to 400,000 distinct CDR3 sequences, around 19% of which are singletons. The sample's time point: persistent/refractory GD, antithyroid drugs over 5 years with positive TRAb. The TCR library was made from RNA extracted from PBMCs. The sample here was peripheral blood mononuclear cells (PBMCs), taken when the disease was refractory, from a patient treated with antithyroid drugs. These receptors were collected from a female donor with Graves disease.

CDR3 sequence: CSAKPGGTEAFF. The CDR3 nucleotides are TGCAGTGCTAAACCAGGGGGCACTGAAGCTTTCTTT. The chain has TRBV20-1 and TRBJ1-1; 7 bases fit TRBD1. Germline-derived CDR1 and CDR2 are DFQATT and SNEGSKA (reference sequence). The CDR3 loop spans 12 amino acids. V lost 4 bases and J lost 4; bases outside the gene matches: 3.

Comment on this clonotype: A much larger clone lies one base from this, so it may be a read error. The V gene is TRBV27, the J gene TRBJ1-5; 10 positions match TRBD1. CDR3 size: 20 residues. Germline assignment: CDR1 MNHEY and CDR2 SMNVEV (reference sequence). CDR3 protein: CASSSLKTLRDRGEDQLQHF. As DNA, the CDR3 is TGTGCCAGCAGTTCCCTAAAAACGCTTCGGGACAGGGGCGAGGATCAGCTCCAGCATTTT.

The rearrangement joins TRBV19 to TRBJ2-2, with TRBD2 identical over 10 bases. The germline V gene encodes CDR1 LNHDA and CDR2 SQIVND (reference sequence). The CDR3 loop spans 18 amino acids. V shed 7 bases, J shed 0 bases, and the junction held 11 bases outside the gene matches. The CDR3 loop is CASTQLAGETANTGELFF. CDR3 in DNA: TGTGCCAGTACCCAGCTAGCGGGGGAAACCGCGAACACCGGGGAGCTGTTTTTT.

The CDR3 DNA is TGTGCCAGCAGCTTTGGGGAAGCCCCTGAAGCTTTCTTT. It specifies CASSFGEAPEAFF. The chain has TRBV7-9 and TRBJ1-1; unclear D gene. CDR1 and CDR2 (germline): SEHNR, FQNEAQ (reference sequence). This CDR3 has 13 amino acids. V was cut by 3 bases and J by 6 bases, with 11 bases left in between.

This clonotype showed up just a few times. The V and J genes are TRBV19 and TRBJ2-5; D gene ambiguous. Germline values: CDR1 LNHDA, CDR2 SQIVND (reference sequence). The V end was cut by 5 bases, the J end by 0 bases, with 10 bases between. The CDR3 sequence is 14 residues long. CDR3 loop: CASSGLTDQETQYF. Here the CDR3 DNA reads TGTGCCAGTAGTGGTTTGACGGACCAAGAGACCCAGTACTTC.

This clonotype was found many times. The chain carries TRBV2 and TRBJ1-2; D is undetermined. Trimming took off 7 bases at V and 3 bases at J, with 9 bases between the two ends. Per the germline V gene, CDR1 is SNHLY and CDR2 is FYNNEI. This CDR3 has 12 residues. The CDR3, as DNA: TGTGCCAGCAACGCTCAGGACTATGGCTACACCTTC. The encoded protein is CASNAQDYGYTF.